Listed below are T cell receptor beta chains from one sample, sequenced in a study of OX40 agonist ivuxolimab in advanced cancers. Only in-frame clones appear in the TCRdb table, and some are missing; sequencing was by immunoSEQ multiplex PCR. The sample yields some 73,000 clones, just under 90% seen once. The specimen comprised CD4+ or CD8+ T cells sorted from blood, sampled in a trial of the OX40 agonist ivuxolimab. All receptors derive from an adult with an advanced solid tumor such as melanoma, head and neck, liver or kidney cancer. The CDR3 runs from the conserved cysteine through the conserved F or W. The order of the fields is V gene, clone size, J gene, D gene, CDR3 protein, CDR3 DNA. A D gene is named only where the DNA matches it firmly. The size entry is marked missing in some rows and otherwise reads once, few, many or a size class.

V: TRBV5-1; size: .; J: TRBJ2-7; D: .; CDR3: CASSLAQGLRYEQYF; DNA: TGCGCCAGCAGCCTAGCCCAGGGGCTGCGCTACGAGCAGTACTTC
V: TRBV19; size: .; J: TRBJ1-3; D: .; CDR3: CASSIWGAVYSGNTIYF; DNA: TGTGCCAGTAGTATTTGGGGGGCCGTATACTCTGGAAACACCATATATTTT
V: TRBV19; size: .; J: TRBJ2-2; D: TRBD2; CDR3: CASSTVPGLAGELFF; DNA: TGTGCCAGTAGTACGGTGCCGGGACTAGCGGGGGAGCTGTTTTTT
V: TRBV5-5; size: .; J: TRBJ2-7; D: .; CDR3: CASSLGSSYEQYF; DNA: TGTGCCAGCAGCTTAGGGAGTTCCTACGAGCAGTACTTC
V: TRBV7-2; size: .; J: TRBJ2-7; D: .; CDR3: CASSSYYEQYF; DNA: TGTGCCAGCAGCTCATACTACGAGCAGTACTTC
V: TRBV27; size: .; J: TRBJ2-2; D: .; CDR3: CASSFFSGELFF; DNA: TGTGCCAGCAGTTTCTTCTCCGGGGAGCTGTTTTTT
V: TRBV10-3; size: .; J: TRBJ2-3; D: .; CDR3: CAISGHQSSTDTQYF; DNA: TGTGCCATCAGCGGACATCAGTCTAGCACAGATACGCAGTATTTT
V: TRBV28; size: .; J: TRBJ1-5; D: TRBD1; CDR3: CASSSRTGHQPQHF; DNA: TGTGCCAGCAGTTCCCGGACAGGGCATCAGCCCCAGCATTTT
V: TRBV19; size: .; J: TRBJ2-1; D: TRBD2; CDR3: CASSTIPGLVSSYNEQFF; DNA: TGTGCCAGTAGTACCATACCGGGACTAGTAAGCTCCTACAATGAGCAGTTCTTC
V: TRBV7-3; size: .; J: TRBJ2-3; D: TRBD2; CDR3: CASSLTAGAIDTQYF; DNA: TGTGCCAGCAGCTTAACTGCGGGAGCAATAGATACGCAGTATTTT
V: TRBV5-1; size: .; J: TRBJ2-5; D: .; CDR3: CASSLEQETQYF; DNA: TGCGCCAGCAGCTTGGAACAAGAGACCCAGTACTTC
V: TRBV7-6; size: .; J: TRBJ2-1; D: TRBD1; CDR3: CASSLRDSSYNEQFF; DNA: TGTGCCAGCAGCCTCCGGGACAGCTCCTACAATGAGCAGTTCTTC
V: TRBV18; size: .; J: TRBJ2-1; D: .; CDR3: CASSPVPRESNEQFF; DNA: TGTGCCAGCTCACCTGTCCCCCGGGAGTCCAATGAGCAGTTCTTC
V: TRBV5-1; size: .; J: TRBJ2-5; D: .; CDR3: CASSAQGQQETQYF; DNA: TGCGCCAGCAGCGCACAGGGACAACAAGAGACCCAGTACTTC
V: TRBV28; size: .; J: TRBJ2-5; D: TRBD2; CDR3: CASSHGLAGMETQYF; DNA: TGTGCCAGCAGTCACGGACTAGCGGGAATGGAGACCCAGTACTTC
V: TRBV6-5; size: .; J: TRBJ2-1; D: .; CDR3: CASSYQGWNEQFF; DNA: TGTGCCAGCAGTTATCAGGGTTGGAATGAGCAGTTCTTC
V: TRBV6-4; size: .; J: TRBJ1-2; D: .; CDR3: CASSDSGGYGYTF; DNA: TGTGCCAGCAGTGACTCGGGGGGCTATGGCTACACCTTC
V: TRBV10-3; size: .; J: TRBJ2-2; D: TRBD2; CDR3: CAISEPRETPTGELFF; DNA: TGTGCCATCAGTGAGCCGCGGGAGACCCCTACCGGGGAGCTGTTTTTT
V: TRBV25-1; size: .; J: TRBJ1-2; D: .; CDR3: CASSDGALYYGYTF; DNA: TGTGCCAGCAGTGACGGGGCTCTCTACTATGGCTACACCTTC
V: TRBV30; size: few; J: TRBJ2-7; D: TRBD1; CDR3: CACRQGTYEQYF; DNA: TGTGCCTGTCGACAGGGGACCTACGAGCAGTACTTC
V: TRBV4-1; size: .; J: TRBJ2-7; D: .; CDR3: CASSQRSGAYEQYF; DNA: TGCGCCAGCAGCCAGAGGTCAGGAGCCTACGAGCAGTACTTC
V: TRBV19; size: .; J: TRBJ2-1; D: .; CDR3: CASSKDRSSYNEQFF; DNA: TGTGCCAGTAGTAAGGACAGAAGCTCCTACAATGAGCAGTTCTTC
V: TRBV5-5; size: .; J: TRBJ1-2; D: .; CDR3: CASSLAWTASFNYGYTF; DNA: TGTGCCAGCAGCTTGGCTTGGACAGCCAGTTTTAACTATGGCTACACCTTC
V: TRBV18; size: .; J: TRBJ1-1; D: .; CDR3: CASSKEASWF; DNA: TGTGCCAGCTCAAAGGAGGCGTCGTGGTTT
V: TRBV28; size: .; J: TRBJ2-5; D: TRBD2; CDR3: CASSSSGETQYF; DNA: TGTGCCAGCAGTTCTAGCGGCGAGACCCAGTACTTC
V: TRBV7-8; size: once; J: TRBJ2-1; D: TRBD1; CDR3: CASSLASQGASYNEQFF; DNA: TGTGCCAGCAGCTTAGCTTCGCAGGGGGCCTCCTACAATGAGCAGTTCTTC
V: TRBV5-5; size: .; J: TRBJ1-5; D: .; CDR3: CASSLENQPQHF; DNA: TGTGCCAGCAGCTTGGAGAATCAGCCCCAGCATTTT
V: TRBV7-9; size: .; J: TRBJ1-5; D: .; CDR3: CASSLEGWNQPQHF; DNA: TGTGCCAGCAGCTTAGAGGGGTGGAATCAGCCCCAGCATTTT
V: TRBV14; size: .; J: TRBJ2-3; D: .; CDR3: CASSQDDSEWDTQYF; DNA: TGTGCCAGCAGCCAAGATGACTCTGAATGGGATACGCAGTATTTT
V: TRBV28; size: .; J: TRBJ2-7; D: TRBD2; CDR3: CASSFPTSGLAGSEQYF; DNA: TGTGCCAGCAGTTTTCCCACCTCGGGACTAGCGGGATCCGAGCAGTACTTC
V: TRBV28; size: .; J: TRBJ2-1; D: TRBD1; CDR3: CASSLYRTGRNEQFF; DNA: TGTGCCAGCAGTTTATATCGGACAGGGCGAAATGAGCAGTTCTTC
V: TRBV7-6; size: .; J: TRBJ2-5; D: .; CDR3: CASSLVGTPETQYF; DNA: TGTGCCAGCAGCTTAGTAGGTACCCCAGAGACCCAGTACTTC
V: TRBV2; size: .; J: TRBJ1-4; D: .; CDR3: CASVEGRPIGKLFF; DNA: TGTGCCAGCGTCGAGGGTAGACCGATCGGAAAACTGTTTTTT
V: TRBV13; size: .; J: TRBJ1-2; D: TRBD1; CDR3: CASSFRGGTEANYGYTF; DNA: TGTGCCAGCAGCTTCAGGGGGGGGACGGAAGCTAACTATGGCTACACCTTC
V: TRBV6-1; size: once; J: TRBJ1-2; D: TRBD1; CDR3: CASKPRDRAYTF; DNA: TGTGCCAGCAAACCGAGGGACAGGGCCTACACCTTC
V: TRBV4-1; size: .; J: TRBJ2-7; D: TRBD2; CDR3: CASSQELAGDYEQYF; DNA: TGCGCCAGCAGCCAGGAACTAGCGGGAGACTACGAGCAGTACTTC
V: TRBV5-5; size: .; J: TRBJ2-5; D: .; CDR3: CASSLGQEGTQYF; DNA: TGTGCCAGCAGCTTAGGACAGGAGGGGACCCAGTACTTC
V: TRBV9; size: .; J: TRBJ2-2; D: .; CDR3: CASSVDPTGELFF; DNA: TGTGCCAGCAGCGTTGACCCGACCGGGGAGCTGTTTTTT
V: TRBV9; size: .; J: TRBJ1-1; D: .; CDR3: CASSVEGASGNTEAFF; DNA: TGTGCCAGCAGCGTAGAAGGGGCCTCCGGCAACACTGAAGCTTTCTTT
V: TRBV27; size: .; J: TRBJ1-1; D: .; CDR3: CASSLGGSTEAFF; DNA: TGTGCCAGCAGTTTGGGGGGGAGCACTGAAGCTTTCTTT
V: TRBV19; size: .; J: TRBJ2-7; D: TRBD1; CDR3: CASSLGQEGYEQYF; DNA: TGTGCCAGTAGTCTGGGACAGGAGGGCTACGAGCAGTACTTC
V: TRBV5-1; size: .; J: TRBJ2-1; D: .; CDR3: CASRTTYSGNEQFF; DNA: TGCGCCAGCAGAACGACATATTCAGGTAATGAGCAGTTCTTC
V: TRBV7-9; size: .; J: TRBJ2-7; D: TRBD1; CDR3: CASSPATGFPYEQYF; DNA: TGTGCCAGCAGCCCCGCGACAGGGTTCCCCTACGAGCAGTACTTC
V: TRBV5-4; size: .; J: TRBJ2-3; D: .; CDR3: CASSGLEPDTQYF; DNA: TGTGCCAGCAGCGGATTAGAGCCAGATACGCAGTATTTT
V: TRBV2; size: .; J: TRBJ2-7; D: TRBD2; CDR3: CASSDFGGIKAYEQYF; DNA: TGTGCCAGCAGTGATTTCGGGGGGATCAAGGCCTACGAGCAGTACTTC
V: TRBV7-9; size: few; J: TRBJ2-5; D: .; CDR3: CASSLAGETQYF; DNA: TGTGCCAGCAGCTTAGCGGGGGAGACCCAGTACTTC
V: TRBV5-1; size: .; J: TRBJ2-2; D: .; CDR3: CASSLLRGRNTGELFF; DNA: TGCGCCAGCAGCTTGTTAAGAGGGAGGAACACCGGGGAGCTGTTTTTT
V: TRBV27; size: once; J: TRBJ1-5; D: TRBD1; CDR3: CASSDRGHGLQPQHF; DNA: TGTGCCAGTAGCGACAGGGGGCATGGATTGCAGCCCCAGCATTTT
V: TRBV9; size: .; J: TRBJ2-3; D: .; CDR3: CASSSNADTQYF; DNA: TGTGCCAGCAGCTCCAACGCCGATACGCAGTATTTT
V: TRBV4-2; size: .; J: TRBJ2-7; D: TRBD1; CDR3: CASSQGQGQYEQYF; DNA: TGTGCCAGCAGCCAAGGACAGGGGCAGTACGAGCAGTACTTC
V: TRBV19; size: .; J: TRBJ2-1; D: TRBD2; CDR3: CASSIAAGGWSNEQFF; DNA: TGTGCCAGTAGTATAGCCGCGGGAGGCTGGAGCAATGAGCAGTTCTTC
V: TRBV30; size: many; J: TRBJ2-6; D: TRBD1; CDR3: CAWSVQGVSGANVLTF; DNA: TGTGCCTGGAGTGTTCAGGGGGTCTCTGGGGCCAACGTCCTGACTTTC
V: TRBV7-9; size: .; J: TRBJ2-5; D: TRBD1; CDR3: CASSLGPRGIQETQYF; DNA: TGTGCCAGCAGCTTAGGACCCAGGGGGATCCAAGAGACCCAGTACTTC